What follows are 28 T cell receptor beta chains derived from one specimen sequenced in a study of T cell responses to AZD1222 COVID-19 vaccine. Generated by immunoSEQ multiplex PCR, the TCRdb table keeps only in-frame clones and is missing some. The profile shows 97,000 or so clones, roughly 90% of them singletons. Source: peripheral blood, taken on day 0 of AZD1222 vaccination. Every receptor here comes from an adult in good health.

CDR3 region: CASSLGGVRTDGYTF. CDR3 bases: TGTGCCAGCAGCTTGGGGGGAGTTCGGACAGATGGCTACACCTTC. J is TRBJ1-2 and V is TRBV5-4, with a tentative D call TRBD1 (6 bases). There are 15 residues in the CDR3. The V and J ends lost 0 bases and 6 bases respectively, with 15 bases between them. Germline V lookup: CDR1 SGHNT, CDR2 YYREEE (reference sequence).

J is TRBJ2-3 and V is TRBV23-1; the D gene is possibly TRBD2 (5 bases). TRBV23-1 is designated an ORF whose function remains uncertain. The ends were cut back, 2 bases at V and 3 bases at J, with 18 bases in the middle. This CDR3 comprises 17 residues. The CDR3 DNA is TGCGCCAGCAGTCAAGCGTCCCTACCGGGCGGGACAGATACGCAGTATTTT. Translating gives CASSQASLPGGTDTQYF.

The sample holds one count of this clone. The chain carries TRBV4-2 and TRBJ2-5, with 7 bases fitting TRBD1. V lost 0 bases and J lost 4; bases outside the gene matches: 8. The CDR3 consists of 16 residues. Germline CDR1 is LGHNA and CDR2 is YNFKEQ. CDR3 DNA: TGTGCCAGCAGCCAAGATCCGAACAGGGGTGTAGAGACCCAGTACTTC. Its protein product is CASSQDPNRGVETQYF.

The chain employs TRBV10-3 and TRBJ2-1; D unclear. V gave up 4 bases and J gave up 4 bases, with 8 bases separating them. This CDR3 is built from 13 residues. The V gene's germline CDR1 is ENHRY and CDR2 SYGVKD. CDR3 protein: CAISVQNYNEQFF. DNA of the CDR3: TGTGCCATCAGTGTACAAAATTACAATGAGCAGTTCTTC.

The genes are TRBV7-6 and TRBJ2-5; 13 bases are shared with TRBD2. The germline V gene encodes CDR1 SGHVS and CDR2 FNYEAQ. V lost 5 bases to trimming and J lost 5 bases; unmatched junction nucleotides: 5. The CDR3 totals 15 residues. DNA of the CDR3: TGTGCCAGCAGCCCCGGACTAGCGGGAGATGAGACCCAGTACTTC. It yields the protein CASSPGLAGDETQYF.

The rearrangement joins TRBV30 to TRBJ1-1, with TRBD1 as a possible D gene (5 bases). Deletions cut 4 bases from V and 2 bases from J, with 11 bases between. From germline, CDR1 is GTSNPN and CDR2 SVGIG (reference sequence). The CDR3 contains 13 residues. The CDR3 is CAWNRQINTEAFF. Here the CDR3 DNA reads TGTGCCTGGAATCGACAGATAAACACTGAAGCTTTCTTT. The entire variable domain, with the rest obtained from reference TRBV30 and TRBJ1-1, is as follows: SQTIHQWPATLVQPVGSPLSLECTVEGTSNPNLYWYRQAAGRGLQLLFYSVGIGQISSEVPQNLSASRPQDRQFILSSKKLLLSDSGFYLCAWNRQINTEAFFGQGTRLTVV.

The V gene is TRBV10-3, the J gene TRBJ1-2; D is possibly TRBD1 (5 bases). The ends were cut back, 4 bases at V and 6 bases at J, with 15 bases in the middle. The germline V gene has CDR1 ENHRY and CDR2 SYGVKD. The CDR3 runs to 14 residues. In nucleotides, the CDR3 is TGTGCCATCAGTGCCGCCAGGGAAGTGGATGGCTACACCTTC. Protein product: CAISAAREVDGYTF.

This rearrangement joins TRBV6-5 to TRBJ1-1; 7 bases line up with TRBD1. Germline lookup yields CDR1 MNHEY and CDR2 SVGAGI. Losses at the gene ends were 8 bases for V and 8 bases for J; bases not matched to a gene: 5. This CDR3 region has 11 residues. CDR3 loop: CASGLTGEAFF. The CDR3 bases are TGTGCCAGCGGACTGACAGGGGAAGCTTTCTTT.

The chain carries TRBV4-2 and TRBJ1-4; TRBD1 aligns across 7 bases. V was pared by 2 bases and J by 7 bases, with 7 bases of the junction left unmatched. Germline assignment: CDR1 LGHNA and CDR2 YNFKEQ. This CDR3 region has 15 residues. The chain's CDR3 is CASSQNRGVSEKLFF. The CDR3, as DNA: TGTGCCAGCAGCCAAAACAGGGGCGTTAGTGAAAAACTGTTTTTT.

CDR3 sequence: CASSPTDRNYGYTF. The CDR3 coding sequence is TGTGCCAGCAGCCCTACCGACAGGAACTATGGCTACACCTTC. The chain is built from TRBV7-2 and TRBJ1-2; weak D call: TRBD1 (6 bases). This CDR3 spans 14 amino acids. Per germline, CDR1 SGHTA and CDR2 FQGNSA. The V and J ends lost 5 bases and 2 bases respectively, with 12 bases between them.

CDR3: CASSRPGTDYGYTF. DNA of the CDR3: TGTGCCAGTAGTAGGCCGGGGACAGACTATGGCTACACCTTC. The V gene is TRBV19, the J gene TRBJ1-2; 7 nucleotides align to TRBD1. From germline, CDR1 is LNHDA and CDR2 SQIVND (reference sequence). The CDR3 consists of 14 residues. J lost 3 bases, V lost 4 bases, and 5 bases had no gene match.

For the CDR3, the DNA is TGTGCCAGCAGCACTCACCAGGGACTAGCGGAAGAGACCCAGTACTTC. It encodes CASSTHQGLAEETQYF. The rearrangement joins TRBV9 to TRBJ2-5; 11 bases match TRBD2. The germline V gene encodes CDR1 SGDLS and CDR2 YYNGEE. Unmatched junction bases numbered 8, after V lost 4 bases and J lost 3 bases. The CDR3 runs to 16 residues.

The chain employs TRBV21-1 and TRBJ1-5. TRBV21-1 is classified as a pseudogene. This CDR3 comprises 17 residues. The chain's CDR3 is CASSKLGSHYSNQPQHF. The CDR3 nucleotides read TGTGCCAGCAGCAAACTAGGCAGCCATTATAGCAATCAGCCCCAGCATTTT.

V and J are TRBV3-1 (or the pseudogene TRBV3-2) and TRBJ1-1, with 7 bases matching TRBD1. V shed 3 bases, J shed 10 bases, and the junction held 5 bases outside the gene matches. The CDR3 is 12 amino acids. Germline V gene data show CDR1 as LGHDT and CDR2 as YNNKEL (reference sequence). The CDR3 region has the DNA TGTGCCAGCAGCCAGACAGGGTTGTTAGCTTTCTTT. This translates into CASSQTGLLAFF.

V usage is TRBV28 and J usage is TRBJ1-2; tentatively, D is TRBD1 (6 bases). The ends were cut back, 3 bases at V and 0 bases at J, with 14 bases in the middle. CDR1 MDHEN and CDR2 SYDVKM come from the germline V gene. There are 16 residues in the CDR3. CDR3 sequence: CASSFLYGQTNYGYTF. In DNA form, the CDR3 reads TGTGCCAGCAGTTTCCTCTATGGACAGACTAACTATGGCTACACCTTC.

This rearrangement joins TRBV7-2 to TRBJ1-6, with D hard to call. Trimming cost V 1 base and J 10 bases, with 11 bases left between them. This CDR3 is 14 amino acids long. CDR1 and CDR2 from the germline V gene are SGHTA and FQGNSA. The CDR3 DNA reads TGTGCCAGCAGCTTAGTGGGTTTTGGATCACCCCTCCACTTT. Its translation is CASSLVGFGSPLHF.

The chain joins TRBV6-5 to TRBJ1-5; 9 positions agree with TRBD1. V gave up 6 bases and J gave up 7 bases; unmatched junction bases: 4. The germline V gene encodes CDR1 MNHEY and CDR2 SVGAGI. The CDR3 runs to 13 residues. The CDR3 sequence is CASRDRGSQPQHF. In nucleotides, the CDR3 is TGTGCCAGCAGGGACAGGGGTTCGCAGCCCCAGCATTTT.

The sample holds many counts of this clone. The chain recombines TRBV28 with TRBJ1-6; unclear D gene. CDR3 length: 15 amino acids. Deletions cut 5 bases from V and 0 bases from J, with 8 bases between. The germline CDR1 and CDR2 sequences are MDHEN and SYDVKM. CDR3 region: CASSPYASYNSPLHF. CDR3 nucleotides: TGTGCCAGCAGTCCCTATGCCTCCTATAATTCACCCCTCCACTTT.

The chain employs TRBV30 and TRBJ2-7; 12 bases match TRBD2. CDR3 length: 18 amino acids. V lost 0 bases, J lost 0 bases, and 9 bases stayed unmatched. From germline, CDR1 is GTSNPN and CDR2 SVGIG (reference sequence). The CDR3 region has the DNA TGTGCCTGGAGTGTAGCCCTAGCGGGAGGGCCCCTCTCCTACGAGCAGTACTTC. Encoded protein: CAWSVALAGGPLSYEQYF.

This clone has a single count. The chain has TRBV5-1 and TRBJ2-3; 14 bases are shared with TRBD2. The CDR3 consists of 16 residues. Trimming removed 4 bases from V and 4 bases from J; junction bases left unmatched: 5. The germline V gene has CDR1 SGHRS and CDR2 YFSETQ. CDR3: CASSRGTSGSSDTQYF. The CDR3 DNA follows: TGCGCCAGCAGCAGGGGGACTAGCGGGAGTTCAGATACGCAGTATTTT.

This sequence joins TRBV25-1 and TRBJ2-1; 8 positions match TRBD1. The J segment lost 7 bases and the V segment lost 6 bases, leaving 14 bases of the junction unmatched. Germline-derived CDR1 and CDR2 are MGHDK and SYGVNS. The CDR3 has 16 residues. The CDR3 reads CASSPRSGQGWNEQFF. As DNA, the CDR3 is TGTGCCAGCAGCCCACGTTCCGGACAGGGCTGGAATGAGCAGTTCTTC.

CDR3 nucleotides: TGTGCCAGCAGCGTAGATACCGGGGAGCTGTTTTTT. This translates into CASSVDTGELFF. The rearrangement uses TRBV9 and TRBJ2-2; D is undetermined. The CDR3 has 12 amino acids. Germline V CDR1 and CDR2: SGDLS, YYNGEE. V was clipped by 0 bases and J by 5 bases, with 2 bases between them.

The chain combines TRBV5-4 with TRBJ2-7, with unresolved D. Per germline, CDR1 SGHNT and CDR2 YYREEE (reference sequence). This CDR3 is 14 amino acids long. V lost 1 base to trimming and J lost 1 base, with 9 bases between them. CDR3 residues: CASSLSFGSYEQYF. In DNA form, the CDR3 reads TGTGCCAGCAGCTTGTCTTTCGGATCCTACGAGCAGTACTTC.

This chain uses TRBV2 with TRBJ2-1; D tentatively fits TRBD1 or TRBD2 (6 bases each). V dropped 4 bases and J dropped 10 bases, with 17 bases sitting between them. Looked up from germline, CDR1 is SNHLY and CDR2 is FYNNEI. The CDR3 runs to 14 residues. The CDR3 is CASSGLGGLQEQFF. CDR3 nucleotides: TGTGCCAGCAGTGGTTTAGGGGGACTTCAAGAGCAGTTCTTC.

The V gene is TRBV3-1 (or the pseudogene TRBV3-2), the J gene TRBJ2-5; 12 bases map to TRBD2. The germline V gene encodes CDR1 LGHDT and CDR2 YNNKEL (reference sequence). The CDR3 spans 14 residues. V dropped 4 bases and J dropped 4; count of bases not matched to a gene: 1. The CDR3 region has the DNA TGTGCCAGCAGCCCGACTAGCGGGAGAGAGACCCAGTACTTC. It translates to CASSPTSGRETQYF.

V is TRBV6-1 and J is TRBJ1-5; 10 nucleotides align to TRBD1. CDR3 length: 16 amino acids. CDR1 is MNHNS and CDR2 is SASEGT in the germline V gene. Trimming cost V 3 bases and J 7 bases; bases outside gene matches: 9. The CDR3 coding sequence is TGTGCCAGCAGTGATACCGGGACAGGGGTTTGGCAGCCCCAGCATTTT. Encoded protein: CASSDTGTGVWQPQHF.

The V and J genes are TRBV12-3 or TRBV12-4 and TRBJ1-5; the match to TRBD1 covers 7 bases. V was pared by 6 bases and J by 4 bases, with 3 bases of the junction left unmatched. CDR3 length: 13 amino acids. Here the CDR3 reads CASRSTGNQPQHF. The CDR3 nucleotides read TGTGCCAGCAGATCGACAGGGAATCAGCCCCAGCATTTT.

V gene TRBV7-2 combines with J gene TRBJ2-2, with D perhaps matching TRBD1 or TRBD2 (5 bases each). This CDR3 contains 15 residues. The germline V gene has CDR1 SGHTA and CDR2 FQGNSA. V was cut by 1 base and J by 6 bases, with 12 bases left in between. CDR3 loop: CASSLGGQGPGELFF. CDR3 DNA sequence: TGTGCCAGCAGCTTAGGGGGTCAGGGACCCGGGGAGCTGTTTTTT.